The following is a TCR beta chain sequence with its context. This CDR3 has 15 residues. CDR1 and CDR2 from the germline V gene are LGHNA and YNFKEQ. Trimming removed 1 base from V and 4 bases from J, with 14 bases in between. This sample stems from a study of identical twins. TCRdb fed the 5' RACE reads into MiXCR, producing one record per CDR3 protein. The sample lists under 800,000 distinct CDR3 sequences; 21% were seen once. The same data also contributed to another study, on T cells expressing NK-cell markers. From that second work: In a handful of donors, dominant CD3+CD56+NKG2C+ clones formed about 1.0-7.0% of CD8+ cells.

This TCR came from a woman aged 18-29 years in good health. The chain employs TRBV4-2 and TRBJ2-7; D unresolved. Material: PBMCs. The CDR3 reads CASSQAQETSYEQYF. CDR3 DNA: TGTGCCAGCAGCCAAGCCCAGGAGACCTCGTACGAGCAGTACTTC.